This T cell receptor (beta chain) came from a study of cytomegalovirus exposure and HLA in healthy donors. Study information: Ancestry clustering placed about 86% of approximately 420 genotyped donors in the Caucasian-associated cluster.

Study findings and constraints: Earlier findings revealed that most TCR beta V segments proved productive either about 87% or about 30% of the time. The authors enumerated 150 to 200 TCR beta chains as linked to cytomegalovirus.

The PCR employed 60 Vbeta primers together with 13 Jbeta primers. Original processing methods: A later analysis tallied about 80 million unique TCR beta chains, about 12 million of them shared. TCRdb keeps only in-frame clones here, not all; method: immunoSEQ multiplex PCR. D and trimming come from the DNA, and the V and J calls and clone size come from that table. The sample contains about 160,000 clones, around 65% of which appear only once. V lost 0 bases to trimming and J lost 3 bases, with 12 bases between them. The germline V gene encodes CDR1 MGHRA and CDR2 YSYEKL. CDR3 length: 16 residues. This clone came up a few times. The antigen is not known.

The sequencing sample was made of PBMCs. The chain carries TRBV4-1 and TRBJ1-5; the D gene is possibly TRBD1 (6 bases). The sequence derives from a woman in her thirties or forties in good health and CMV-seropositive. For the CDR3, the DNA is TGCGCCAGCAGCCAAGAAGGGGGAACCCTCAATCAGCCCCAGCATTTT. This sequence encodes CASSQEGGTLNQPQHF.